Presented here are 2 T cell receptor beta chains from one specimen sequenced in a study of identical twins (TCRdb year 2016). Library preparation used 5' RACE. The data were produced on an Illumina HiSeq 2000. The public sequencing data were trimmed at Q25 with fastp and processed into clonotypes with MiXCR by TCRdb, which kept only in-frame beta chains. For every CDR3 protein sequence, its rows merge into one entry that carries the most common genes and DNA. This sample gives 1.5 million or so distinct CDR3 sequences in total; 32% of them show up just once. The ten largest clones add up to roughly 0.3% of the sample. Source material: cord blood. The receptors here all came from a newborn girl in good health.

This clonotype was seen only a few times. J is TRBJ2-3 and V is TRBV29-1, with 14 bases identical to TRBD2. The CDR3 spans 16 residues. Germline loops: CDR1 SQVTM, CDR2 ANQGSEA. Trimming removed 6 bases from V and 4 bases from J; junction bases left unmatched: 9. The CDR3 protein is CSVGAGTSGSPDTQYF. CDR3 DNA: TGCAGCGTCGGGGCCGGGACTAGCGGGAGCCCAGATACGCAGTATTTT.

V and J are TRBV27 and TRBJ2-6; D is ambiguous. The length of the CDR3 is 14 residues. Trimming pared 5 bases from V and 0 bases from J, leaving 5 bases between. Germline-derived CDR1 and CDR2 are MNHEY and SMNVEV (reference sequence). CDR3 region: CASSTLSGANVLTF. DNA of the CDR3: TGTGCCAGCAGTACGCTCTCTGGGGCCAACGTCCTGACTTTC.